This paragraph covers one T cell receptor beta chain sequence. Its specificity is unknown. Prior autoimmune disease or systemic immunosuppression barred patients. Method: immunoSEQ multiplex PCR; TCRdb's copy keeps in-frame clones and lacks some. This sample carries some 100,000 clones, about 90% of them seen once, and the ten largest clones take 0.7% to 0.95%. This specimen comes from a study of OX40 agonist ivuxolimab in advanced cancers. Study summary: Every 2 weeks, ivuxolimab was infused into the patients intravenously at between 0.01 and 10 mg/kg.

The germline V gene has CDR1 SGHVS and CDR2 FNYEAQ. The V end lost 2 bases, the J end lost 4 bases, and 14 bases lay between the germline ends. This CDR3 contains 15 residues. Broader study findings: Normalized T-cell clonal expansion was also low in some nonresponders. There were, on average, more expanded clones in CD8+ T cells than in CD4+.

The receptor was isolated from an adult with an advanced solid tumor such as melanoma, head and neck, liver or kidney cancer. The input for sequencing was CD4+ or CD8+ T cells sorted from blood, taken in a trial of the OX40 agonist ivuxolimab. This rearrangement joins TRBV7-6 to TRBJ2-5; maybe TRBD2 (5 bases). The CDR3, as DNA: TGTGCCAGCAGCTTATTATCGGGATCACCAGAGACCCAGTACTTC. Its translation is CASSLLSGSPETQYF.